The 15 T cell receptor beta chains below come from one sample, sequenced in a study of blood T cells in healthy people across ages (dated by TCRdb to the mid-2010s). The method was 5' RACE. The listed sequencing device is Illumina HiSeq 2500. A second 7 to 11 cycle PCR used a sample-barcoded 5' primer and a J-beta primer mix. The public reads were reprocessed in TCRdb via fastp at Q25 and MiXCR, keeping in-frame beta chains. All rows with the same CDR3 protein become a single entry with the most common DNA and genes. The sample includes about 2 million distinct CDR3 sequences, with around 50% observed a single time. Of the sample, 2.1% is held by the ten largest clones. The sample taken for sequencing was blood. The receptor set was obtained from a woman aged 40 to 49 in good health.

CDR3 coding DNA: TGTGCCAGCAGCTGGCGTCAGGGGGCGCGTACAGATACGCAGTATTTT. Translation gives CASSWRQGARTDTQYF. The chain couples TRBV12-3 or TRBV12-4 to TRBJ2-3; 8 bases agree with TRBD1. V dropped 6 bases and J dropped 3; count of bases not matched to a gene: 11. This CDR3 comprises 16 residues.

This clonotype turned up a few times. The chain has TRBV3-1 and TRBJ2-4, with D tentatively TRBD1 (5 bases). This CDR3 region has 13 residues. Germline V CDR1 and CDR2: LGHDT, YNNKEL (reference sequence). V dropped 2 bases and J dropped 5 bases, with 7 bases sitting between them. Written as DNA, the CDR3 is TGTGCCAGCAGCCAAAAAGGGGAAAACATTCAGTACTTC. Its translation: CASSQKGENIQYF.

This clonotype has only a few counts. The CDR3 DNA follows: TGCAGTGCCCACCGACTAGCGGGGGGGCGGCAAGAGACCCAGTACTTC. Its translation: CSAHRLAGGRQETQYF. The chain is built from TRBV20-1 and TRBJ2-5; 14 nucleotides agree with TRBD2. The CDR3 is 16 amino acids. The J segment lost 2 bases and the V segment lost 6 bases, leaving 8 bases of the junction unmatched. Germline V CDR1 and CDR2: DFQATT, SNEGSKA (reference sequence).

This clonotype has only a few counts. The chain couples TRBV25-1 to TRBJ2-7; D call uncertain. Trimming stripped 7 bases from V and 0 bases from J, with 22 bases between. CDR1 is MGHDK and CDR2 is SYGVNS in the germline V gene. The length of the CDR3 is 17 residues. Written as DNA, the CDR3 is TGTGCCAGCATTCCCTTTGGTAAGGCGGCCTGCTCCTACGAGCAGTACTTC. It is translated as CASIPFGKAACSYEQYF.

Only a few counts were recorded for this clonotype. The chain's CDR3 is CASSTRTVIYEQYF. The CDR3 coding sequence is TGTGCCAGTAGTACAAGGACAGTTATCTACGAGCAGTACTTC. V is TRBV19 and J is TRBJ2-7, with TRBD1 as a possible D gene (6 bases). There are 14 residues in the CDR3. The germline V gene encodes CDR1 LNHDA and CDR2 SQIVND (reference sequence). V lost 4 bases to trimming and J lost 3 bases, with 13 bases between them.

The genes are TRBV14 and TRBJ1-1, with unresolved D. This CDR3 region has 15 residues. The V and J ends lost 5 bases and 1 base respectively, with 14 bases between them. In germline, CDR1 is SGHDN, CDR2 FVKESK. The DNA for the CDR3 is TGTGCCAGCAGCGGACCAGGAAGGCGGAACACTGAAGCTTTCTTT. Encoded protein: CASSGPGRRNTEAFF.

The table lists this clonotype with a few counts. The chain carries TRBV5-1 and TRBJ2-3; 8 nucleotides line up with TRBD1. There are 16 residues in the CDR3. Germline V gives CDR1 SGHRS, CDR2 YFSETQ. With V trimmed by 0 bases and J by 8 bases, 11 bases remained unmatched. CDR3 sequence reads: CASSLAGTGSHGTQYF. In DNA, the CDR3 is TGCGCCAGCAGCTTGGCCGGGACAGGTTCTCATGGTACGCAGTATTTT.

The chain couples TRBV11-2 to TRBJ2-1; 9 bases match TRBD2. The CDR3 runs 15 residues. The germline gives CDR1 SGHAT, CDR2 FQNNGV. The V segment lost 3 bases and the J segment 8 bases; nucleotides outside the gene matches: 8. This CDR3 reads CASSFRAGGGDEQFF. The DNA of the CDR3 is TGTGCCAGCAGCTTCCGAGCGGGGGGAGGTGATGAGCAGTTCTTC.

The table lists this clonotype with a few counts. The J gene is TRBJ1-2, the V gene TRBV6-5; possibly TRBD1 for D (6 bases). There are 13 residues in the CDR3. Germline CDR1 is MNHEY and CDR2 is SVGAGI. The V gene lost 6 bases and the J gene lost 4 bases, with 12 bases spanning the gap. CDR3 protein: CASSGDRFYGYTF. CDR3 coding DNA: TGTGCCAGCAGCGGTGACAGGTTCTATGGCTACACCTTC.

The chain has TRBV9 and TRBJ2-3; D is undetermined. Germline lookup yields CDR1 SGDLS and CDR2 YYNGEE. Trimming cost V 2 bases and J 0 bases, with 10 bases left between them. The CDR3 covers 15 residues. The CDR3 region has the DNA TGTGCCAGCAGCGTTCGGGCGCCAAGCACAGATACGCAGTATTTT. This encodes CASSVRAPSTDTQYF.

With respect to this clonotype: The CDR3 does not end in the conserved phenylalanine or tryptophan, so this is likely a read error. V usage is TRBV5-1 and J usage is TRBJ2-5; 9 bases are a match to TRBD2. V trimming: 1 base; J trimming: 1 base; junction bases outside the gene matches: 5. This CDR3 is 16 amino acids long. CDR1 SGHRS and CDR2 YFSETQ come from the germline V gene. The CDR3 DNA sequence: TGCGCCAGCAGCTTGCGGGTAGCGGGGGTCCAAGAGACCCAGTACATC. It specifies CASSLRVAGVQETQYI.

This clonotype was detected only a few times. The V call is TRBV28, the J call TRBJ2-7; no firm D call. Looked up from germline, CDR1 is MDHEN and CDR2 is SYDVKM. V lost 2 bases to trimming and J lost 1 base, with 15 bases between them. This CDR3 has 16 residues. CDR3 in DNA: TGTGCCAGCAGTTTAGCTTGGGCAGGTGTATCCTACGAGCAGTACTTC. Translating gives CASSLAWAGVSYEQYF.

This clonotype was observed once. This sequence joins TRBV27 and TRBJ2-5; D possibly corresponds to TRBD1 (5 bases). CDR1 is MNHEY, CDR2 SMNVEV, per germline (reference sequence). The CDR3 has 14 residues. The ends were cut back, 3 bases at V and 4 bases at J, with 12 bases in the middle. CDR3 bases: TGTGCCAGCAGTTTTGGGGCTTATGGAGAGACCCAGTACTTC. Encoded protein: CASSFGAYGETQYF.

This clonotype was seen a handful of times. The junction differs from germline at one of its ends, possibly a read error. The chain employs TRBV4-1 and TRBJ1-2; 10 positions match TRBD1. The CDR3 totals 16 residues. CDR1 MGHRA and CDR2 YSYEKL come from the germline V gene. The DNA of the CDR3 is TGCACCAGCAGCCAAGACGGAGACAGGGGGCAGTATGGCTACACCTTC. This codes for CTSSQDGDRGQYGYTF.

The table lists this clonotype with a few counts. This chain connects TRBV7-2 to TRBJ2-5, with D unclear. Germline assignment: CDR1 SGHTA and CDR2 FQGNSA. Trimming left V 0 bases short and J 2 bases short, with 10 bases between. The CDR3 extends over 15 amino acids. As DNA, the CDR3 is TGTGCCAGCAGCTTAGCTAAAACCTATCAAGAGACCCAGTACTTC. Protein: CASSLAKTYQETQYF.